This T cell receptor (beta chain) was sequenced in a study of T cells in Graves' hyperthyroidism and ophthalmopathy (dated by TCRdb to between 2018 and 2021). For context, the study as a whole: Peripheral blood samples were taken at initial diagnosis, before any treatment was given. A discovery cohort of about 96 patients, about 40 with Graves' ophthalmopathy and 57 with stable Graves' hyperthyroidism, was used to find distinguishing TCR V-J signatures. Whether ophthalmopathy could be predicted prospectively was tested in an independent validation cohort made up of 18 to 20 hyperthyroidism patients plus 17 patients who later progressed to ophthalmopathy. The approximately 95 discovery patients were divided at random into training and test sets in a 7:3 ratio. In several Graves' hyperthyroidism patients, the study also compared T-cell repertoires from thyroid tissue with T-cell repertoires from blood. Following sampling, methimazole starting at 30 mg daily was given to hyperthyroidism patients, and high-dose intravenous methylprednisolone was given to ophthalmopathy patients. TCR Vbeta CDR3 sequencing of 135 peripheral blood samples (about 45 ophthalmopathy, 75 hyperthyroidism and roughly 17 progressor patients) is reported in the paper. The research as a whole found: Ophthalmopathy was separated from stable hyperthyroidism by a 13 V-J signature model, with over 85% sensitivity and approximately 81% specificity obtained in cross-validation and 80%/75% obtained in testing. During validation, the model predicted progression to ophthalmopathy a median of approximately six months ahead of onset, with around 70% sensitivity and around 72% specificity. Sample size was not statistically predetermined, and investigators were not blinded to group allocation. Most expanded thyroid clonotypes (frequency above 0.001) were also detected in blood, suggesting blood repertoires may reflect thyroid immune responses.

In its sample, this clonotype was seen a few times. Its antigen remains unidentified. Base quality data are lacking; no much larger clone is found one base away. Amplification of TCR beta CDR3 regions was carried out from RNA transcripts. For the first round of RT-PCR on the TCR CDR3, the HTBI primer set was used together with the Qiagen OneStep RT-PCR kit. A second multiplex PCR round built the libraries, followed by size selection and purification. Sequencing of the libraries was done on an Illumina HiSeq2000 using paired-end 100 bp reads. The authors processed their data as follows. SOAPnuke was used to process the raw data, removing reads that contained adapters or uncalled bases, had a mean Phred below 15, or lacked an exact match to the constant primer or identifier. COPE v1.2.5 was used to merge the high-quality paired reads, and each unique nucleotide sequence was defined as a clonotype. Clonotypes were aligned to IMGT TRBV, TRBD and TRBJ reference segments using MiTCR v1.1. The analysis was restricted to V-J combinations with a frequency above 0.0001, which together covered about 99% of the repertoires. The TCS score was defined as the ratio of F50 (clonal expansion) to E x V (chaos), calculated using BLOSUM62-based TCRdist between CDR3 peptides within each V-J. Welch's t-statistics and random forest reduced approximately 520 V-J features to 13, which were used in a naive Bayes classifier (R e1071). TCRdb cleaned the public reads at Q25 with fastp, built clones with MiXCR and kept in-frame beta chains. Each CDR3 protein gets just one entry, which takes the most common genes and DNA from the rows behind it. It is TCRdb's table, rather than the study itself, that gives the V and J calls and clone size. Within this sample are more than 450,000 distinct CDR3 sequences, with 15% to 20% of them counted one time only. The top ten clones comprise about half of the sample.

Reading the germline V gene gives CDR1 MGHDK and CDR2 SYGVNS. CDR3 length: 15 amino acids, cysteine to phenylalanine. The CDR3 DNA has 45 bases and is translated from base 1. Relative to germline, V is 2 bases shorter and J is 1 base shorter, with 11 bases between their ends. Moderately to severely active disease, a Clinical Activity Score of at least 3, a NOSPECS grade of at least 4, and a duration under 3 months were present in ophthalmopathy patients. Patients with uncontrolled infections, other autoimmune diseases, pregnancy or lactation were excluded. Diagnoses were based on clinical symptoms, serum thyroxine and TRAb, thyroid ultrasound and orbital computed tomography. Ficoll-Paque density gradient centrifugation was used to isolate PBMCs from about 9.4 ml of fresh peripheral blood. Trizol reagent was used to extract total RNA, and RNA quality was then checked on an Agilent 2100 Bioanalyzer.

The chain is encoded by TRBV25-1 joined to TRBJ1-1; no D gene can be assigned with confidence. This sequence originates from a man aged 40-55 years with Graves' ophthalmopathy. The sample was blood. The nucleotide sequence reads TGTGCCAGCAGTGAAATGGGGATTCAGAACACTGAAGCTTTCTTT. Its coded protein is CASSEMGIQNTEAFF. Full variable domain (CDR3 extended with the reference TRBV25-1 and TRBJ1-1 proteins): EADIYQTPRYLVIGTGKKITLECSQTMGHDKMYWYQQDPGMELHLIHYSYGVNSTEKGDLSSESTVSRIRTEHFPLTLESARPSHTSQYLCASSEMGIQNTEAFFGQGTRLTVV.